Presented here are 26 T cell receptor beta chains from one specimen sequenced in a study of blood T cell repertoires in COVID-19. Profiled with immunoSEQ multiplex PCR; TCRdb holds only in-frame clones, not every one. This repertoire shows around 150,000 clones, 70% to 90% found once; its top ten account for about 11%. The sequencing sample was made of peripheral blood. These receptor sequences come from a human donor in a cohort sampled during active COVID-19.

This clone was counted only a few times. This chain links TRBV29-1 with TRBJ1-1; D remains unclear. Trimming took 8 bases from V and 0 from J, leaving 13 bases between them. The CDR3 is 13 residues long. Per the germline V gene, CDR1 is SQVTM and CDR2 is ANQGSEA. In DNA, the CDR3 is TGCAGCTCCCAATCTATAATGAACACTGAAGCTTTCTTT. Residues: CSSQSIMNTEAFF. Looking up the rest from reference TRBV29-1 and TRBJ1-1 gives the full variable domain: SAVISQKPSRDICQRGTSLTIQCQVDSQVTMMFWYRQQPGQSLTLIATANQGSEATYESGFVIDKFPISRPNLTFSTLTVSNMSPEDSSIYLCSSQSIMNTEAFFGQGTRLTVV.

The V gene is TRBV5-1, the J gene TRBJ1-1; D not resolved. The CDR3 loop spans 15 amino acids. Deletions cut 5 bases from V and 0 bases from J, with 14 bases between. Looked up from germline, CDR1 is SGHRS and CDR2 is YFSETQ. The CDR3 sequence: CASRELPGVNTEAFF. The CDR3 region has the DNA TGCGCCAGCAGAGAGTTGCCCGGGGTGAACACTGAAGCTTTCTTT.

The chain carries TRBV9 and TRBJ1-3, with D hard to call. The ends were cut back, 6 bases at V and 4 bases at J, with 17 bases in the middle. There are 15 residues in the CDR3. Germline lookup yields CDR1 SGDLS and CDR2 YYNGEE. CDR3: CASTSHSGSGNTIYF. The CDR3 nucleotides are TGTGCCAGCACCTCCCACAGTGGATCGGGAAACACCATATATTTT.

The chain joins TRBV9 to TRBJ2-5; weak D call: TRBD2 (6 bases). V lost 4 bases, J lost 4 bases, and 11 bases lay in between. The CDR3 spans 13 residues. Germline V gene lookup returns CDR1 SGDLS and CDR2 YYNGEE. The CDR3 here is CASSTGVVETQYF. The CDR3 DNA reads as TGTGCCAGCAGCACGGGGGTAGTAGAGACCCAGTACTTC.

This clone has a handful of counts. The V gene is TRBV15, the J gene TRBJ1-5; 7 nucleotides agree with TRBD1. Trimming cost V 4 bases and J 2 bases; bases outside gene matches: 5. Germline CDR1 reads LNHNV; CDR2 reads YYDKDF (reference sequence). This CDR3 spans 15 amino acids. CDR3 amino acids: CATSTTGPGNQPQHF. Written as DNA, the CDR3 is TGTGCCACCAGCACGACAGGGCCGGGCAATCAGCCCCAGCATTTT.

The rearrangement joins TRBV7-8 to TRBJ2-1; D gene ambiguous. The CDR3 spans 11 residues. Trimming left V 2 bases short and J 12 bases short, with 8 bases between. Germline V gives CDR1 SGHVS, CDR2 FQNEAQ. The CDR3 region has the DNA TGTGCCAGCAGCTTAACACTACGGCAGTTCTTC. Its protein is CASSLTLRQFF.

Turning to this clone: The germline gene is not matched at one end of the junction; a read error may be the cause. CDR3 region: CASSTGTGDGPVDF. CDR3 DNA: TGCGCCAGCAGCACTGGGACAGGGGATGGGCCGGTGGATTTT. The chain combines TRBV5-1 with TRBJ2-3, with 10 bases that match TRBD1. Germline V lookup: CDR1 SGHRS, CDR2 YFSETQ. The CDR3 covers 14 residues.

V gene TRBV19 combines with J gene TRBJ1-1; D is ambiguous. Germline CDR1 LNHDA, CDR2 SQIVND (reference sequence). The CDR3 sequence is 15 residues long. The ends were cut back, 6 bases at V and 0 bases at J, with 14 bases in the middle. The CDR3 here is CASSRRRNLNTEAFF. The CDR3 region has the DNA TGTGCCAGTAGCCGGCGGCGCAACCTGAACACTGAAGCTTTCTTT. The whole variable domain, remainder taken from reference TRBV19 and TRBJ1-1, is DGGITQSPKYLFRKEGQNVTLSCEQNLNHDAMYWYRQDPGQGLRLIYYSQIVNDFQKGDIAEGYSVSREKKESFPLTVTSAQKNPTAFYLCASSRRRNLNTEAFFGQGTRLTVV.

The rearrangement uses TRBV9 and TRBJ1-2; a possible D gene is TRBD1 (5 bases). The V end lost 4 bases, the J end lost 8 bases, and 24 bases lay between the germline ends. The germline CDR1 and CDR2 sequences are SGDLS and YYNGEE. This CDR3 comprises 16 residues. The CDR3 sequence: CASSTTGEPAVTGYTF. CDR3 nucleotide sequence: TGTGCCAGCAGCACCACGGGGGAACCCGCAGTAACGGGCTACACCTTC.

The chain recombines TRBV18 with TRBJ2-6, with 12 bases fitting TRBD1. The CDR3 runs to 18 residues. The germline V gene encodes CDR1 KGHSH and CDR2 LQKENI. V trimming: 3 bases; J trimming: 0 bases; junction bases outside the gene matches: 3. DNA of the CDR3: TGTGCCAGCTCACCCGGGACAGGGGGCTACTCTGGGGCCAACGTCCTGACTTTC. Its protein is CASSPGTGGYSGANVLTF.

Only a few counts were recorded for this clone. The V call is TRBV21-1, the J call TRBJ2-7; the D call TRBD1 from the table was never checked on the DNA. TRBV21-1 constitutes a pseudogene. This CDR3 comprises 15 residues. Here the CDR3 DNA reads TGTGCCAGCAGCAAATTCAGACAGTCATCCTACGAGCAGTACTTC. Translation: CASSKFRQSSYEQYF.

The rearrangement joins TRBV7-6 to TRBJ2-7, with 9 nucleotides matching TRBD1. After removal of 5 bases from V and 7 bases from J, the junction contained 12 bases not matched to a gene. The CDR3 runs 15 residues. Germline V gene sequence: CDR1 SGHVS, CDR2 FNYEAQ. The CDR3 coding sequence is TGTGCCAGCAGCGGTACAGGGGGCGGTCTGGGAGAGCAGTACTTC. Translated, it gives CASSGTGGGLGEQYF.

J is TRBJ1-1 and V is TRBV25-1; D is undetermined. Trimming cost V 3 bases and J 4 bases, with 6 bases left between them. In germline, CDR1 is MGHDK, CDR2 SYGVNS. CDR3 size: 12 residues. The CDR3 region is CASSDQSTEAFF. The CDR3 DNA follows: TGTGCCAGCAGTGACCAGTCCACTGAAGCTTTCTTT.

The chain combines TRBV6-5 with TRBJ1-5, with D possibly matching TRBD1 (6 bases). The V gene's germline CDR1 is MNHEY and CDR2 SVGAGI. V lost 0 bases, J lost 2 bases, and 8 bases lay in between. The CDR3 consists of 15 residues. The CDR3 sequence is CASSYSSGGNQPQHF. The CDR3 DNA reads as TGTGCCAGCAGTTACTCGTCAGGGGGCAATCAGCCCCAGCATTTT.

V gene TRBV5-8 combines with J gene TRBJ2-3; tentatively, D is TRBD2 (6 bases). CDR1 is SGHTS and CDR2 is YDEGEE in the germline V gene. This CDR3 has 15 amino acids. V lost 4 bases and J 0 bases, leaving 12 bases between the germline ends. CDR3 residues: CASSPGTRSTDTQYF. The CDR3 DNA reads as TGTGCCAGCAGCCCCGGGACTCGAAGCACAGATACGCAGTATTTT.

The chain recombines TRBV27 with TRBJ2-2; TRBD1 is a possible D gene (5 bases). The CDR3 is 15 residues long. The V end lost 8 bases, the J end lost 4 bases, and 17 bases lay between the germline ends. Germline V gene data show CDR1 as MNHEY and CDR2 as SMNVEV (reference sequence). CDR3 in DNA: TGTGCCAGCGGCTCCAGGGTTTCCCCCACCGGGGAGCTGTTTTTT. Amino acids: CASGSRVSPTGELFF.

The chain has TRBV19 and TRBJ2-5; 11 bases fit TRBD1. The CDR3 contains 17 residues. V trimming: 6 bases; J trimming: 0 bases; junction bases outside the gene matches: 9. From germline, CDR1 is LNHDA and CDR2 SQIVND (reference sequence). Here the CDR3 DNA reads TGTGCCAGTAGGATTACCGGGACAGGGGGGAACCAAGAGACCCAGTACTTC. It yields the protein CASRITGTGGNQETQYF.

This clone was picked up many times. The chain carries TRBV27 and TRBJ1-5; TRBD1 might be the D (5 bases). The germline CDR1 and CDR2 sequences are MNHEY and SMNVEV (reference sequence). V dropped 6 bases and J dropped 1 base, with 16 bases sitting between them. This CDR3 region has 16 residues. In DNA, the CDR3 is TGTGCCAGCAGGGGGGACGGGGGAGCGAGCAATCAGCCCCAGCATTTT. Translated, it gives CASRGDGGASNQPQHF.

The J gene is TRBJ1-1, the V gene TRBV7-9; perhaps TRBD1 as D (6 bases). CDR1 and CDR2 from the germline V gene are SEHNR and FQNEAQ (reference sequence). The CDR3 loop spans 14 amino acids. V was shortened by 4 bases and J by 0 bases, with 9 bases between the two germline ends. CDR3 DNA: TGTGCCAGCAGCTGGGACACCCTGAACACTGAAGCTTTCTTT. It specifies CASSWDTLNTEAFF.

The chain couples TRBV6-5 to TRBJ2-1; TRBD1 agrees at 12 bases. Trimming at V came to 7 bases and at J to 9 bases, leaving 10 bases not matched to a gene. The CDR3 consists of 15 residues. CDR1 is MNHEY and CDR2 is SVGAGI in the germline V gene. The CDR3 protein is CASTLGQGAGGEQFF. Here the CDR3 DNA reads TGTGCCAGCACCCTGGGACAGGGGGCCGGGGGTGAGCAGTTCTTC.

J is TRBJ1-4 and V is TRBV30; TRBD1 is a possible D gene (5 bases). Germline values: CDR1 GTSNPN, CDR2 SVGIG (reference sequence). Trimming removed 3 bases at V and 9 bases at J, with 11 bases between. This CDR3 has 12 amino acids. Here the CDR3 DNA reads TGTGCCTGGAGACCAGACAGTCAAAAACTGTTTTTT. Amino acids: CAWRPDSQKLFF.

The chain combines TRBV19 with TRBJ2-7; D unclear. Trimming removed 5 bases at V and 3 bases at J, with 11 bases between. Germline-derived CDR1 and CDR2 are LNHDA and SQIVND (reference sequence). This CDR3 has 13 amino acids. DNA of the CDR3: TGTGCCAGTAGTGGCGCGGTTTTCTACGAGCAGTACTTC. This gives the protein CASSGAVFYEQYF.

This chain links TRBV7-8 with TRBJ2-4, with 7 bases lining up with TRBD2. The J segment lost 0 bases and the V segment lost 1 base, leaving 18 bases of the junction unmatched. CDR3 size: 21 residues. Looked up from germline, CDR1 is SGHVS and CDR2 is FQNEAQ. The CDR3 spells CASSLERSSGAPWVAKNIQYF. CDR3 DNA: TGTGCCAGCAGCTTAGAAAGGTCTAGCGGAGCCCCCTGGGTAGCCAAAAACATTCAGTACTTC.

Many counts were recorded for this clone. J is TRBJ1-6 and V is TRBV7-9; TRBD1 agrees at 10 bases. This CDR3 is 15 amino acids long. The trim removed 1 base at V and 14 bases at J, leaving 8 bases unmatched. Germline values: CDR1 SEHNR, CDR2 FQNEAQ (reference sequence). CDR3 in DNA: TGTGCCAGCAGCTTAGGAGGTGACAGGGGGCTCTCCCTCCACTTT. This gives the protein CASSLGGDRGLSLHF.

As concerns this clone: At one boundary the junction diverges from the germline segment, which might be a read error. The DNA for the CDR3 is TGTGCCAGCAGCCCCGATCTCACTGAACCTCCCCACTTC. Protein product: CASSPDLTEPPHF. The chain combines TRBV14 with TRBJ2-7; D gene uncertain. The germline CDR1 and CDR2 sequences are SGHDN and FVKESK. There are 13 residues in the CDR3.

The CDR3 DNA is TGTGCCAGTTTTACAGGCCTGGGGGGGCCCCAGCATTTT. It translates to CASFTGLGGPQHF. The gene calls are TRBV19 and TRBJ1-5; D is perhaps TRBD1 (5 bases). This CDR3 region has 13 residues. The germline V gene has CDR1 LNHDA and CDR2 SQIVND (reference sequence). V lost 8 bases and J lost 9, with 17 bases in between.